The clone carrying this TCR beta chain was picked up one time. Libraries were prepared by immunoSEQ multiplex PCR; TCRdb keeps only in-frame clonotypes and omits some of them. Of around 71,000 clones listed, roughly nine tenths were seen once; the top ten hold roughly 1.2%. This entry is derived from a study of control samples from healthy donors and cancer patients. Germline CDR1 MNHEY, CDR2 SMNVEV (reference sequence). The CDR3 totals 14 residues. The germline V and J ends were trimmed by 5 bases and 2 bases, with 11 bases remaining between them. The origin of this receptor is a woman between 45 and 60 years old with colorectal cancer. This chain connects TRBV27 to TRBJ2-3; D call uncertain. Source material: PBMCs. The CDR3 sequence is CASSKALITDTQYF. The CDR3 DNA reads TGTGCCAGCAGTAAGGCTCTTATCACAGATACGCAGTATTTT.